This TCR beta chain was sequenced in a study of blood T cell repertoires in COVID-19. Overall study context: Nucleic acid was either cDNA or gDNA, and it came from T cells, B-cell-depleted T cells, or PBMCs.

Germline V gives CDR1 SGHNT, CDR2 YYREEE (reference sequence). CDR3 length: 15 amino acids. Trimming pared 4 bases from V and 4 bases from J, leaving 18 bases between. Seattle patients were enrolled while actively infected and followed longitudinally. The repertoire was sequenced with immunoSEQ multiplex PCR; TCRdb's copy has only in-frame clones and lacks some. The profile covers 150,000 to 160,000 clones, with about 83% appearing a single time and about an eighth taken by the ten largest. Sequencing was performed on peripheral blood. The origin of this receptor is a woman aged 55-75 years with COVID-19, enrolled during active disease. V gene TRBV5-4 combines with J gene TRBJ2-7; D is possibly TRBD2 (7 bases). This chain's CDR3 is CASSPGGGSRYEQYF. The CDR3 DNA follows: TGTGCCAGCAGCCCGGGGGGCGGGAGTAGGTACGAGCAGTACTTC.